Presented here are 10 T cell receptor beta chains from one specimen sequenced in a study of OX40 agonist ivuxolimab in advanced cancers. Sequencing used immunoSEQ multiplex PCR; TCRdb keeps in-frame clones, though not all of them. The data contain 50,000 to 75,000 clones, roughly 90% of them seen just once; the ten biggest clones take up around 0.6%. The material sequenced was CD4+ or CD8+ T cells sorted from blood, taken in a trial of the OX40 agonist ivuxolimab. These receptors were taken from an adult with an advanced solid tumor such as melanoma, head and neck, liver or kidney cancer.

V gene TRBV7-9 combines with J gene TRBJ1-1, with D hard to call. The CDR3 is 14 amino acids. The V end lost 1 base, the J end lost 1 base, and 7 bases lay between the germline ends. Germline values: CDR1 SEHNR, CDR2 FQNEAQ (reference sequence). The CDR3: CASSLELKNTEAFF. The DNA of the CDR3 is TGTGCCAGCAGCTTAGAACTCAAGAACACTGAAGCTTTCTTT.

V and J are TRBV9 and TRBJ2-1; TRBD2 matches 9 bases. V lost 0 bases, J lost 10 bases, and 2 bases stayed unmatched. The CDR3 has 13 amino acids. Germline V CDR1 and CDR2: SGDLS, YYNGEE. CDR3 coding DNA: TGTGCCAGCAGCGTAGACCTAGCGGGGGAGCAGTTCTTC. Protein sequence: CASSVDLAGEQFF.

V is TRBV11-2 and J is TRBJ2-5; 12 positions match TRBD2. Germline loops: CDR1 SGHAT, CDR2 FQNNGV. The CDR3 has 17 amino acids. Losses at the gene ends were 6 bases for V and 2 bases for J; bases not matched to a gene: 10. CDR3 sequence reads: CASRTGRTSGIQETQYF. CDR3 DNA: TGTGCCAGCAGAACGGGGCGGACTAGCGGGATTCAAGAGACCCAGTACTTC.

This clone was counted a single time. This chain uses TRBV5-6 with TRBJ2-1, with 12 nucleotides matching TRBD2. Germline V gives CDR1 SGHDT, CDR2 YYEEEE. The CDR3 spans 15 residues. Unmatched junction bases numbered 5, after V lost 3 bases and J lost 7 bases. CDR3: CASSSSGRARNEQFF. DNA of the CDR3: TGTGCCAGCAGCTCTAGCGGGAGGGCCAGGAATGAGCAGTTCTTC.

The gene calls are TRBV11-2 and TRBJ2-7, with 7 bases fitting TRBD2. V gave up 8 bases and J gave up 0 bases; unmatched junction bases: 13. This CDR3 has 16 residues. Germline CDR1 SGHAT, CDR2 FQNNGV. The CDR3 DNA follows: TGTGCCAGCCGACCCCTGGGAGGGTGGAGCTCCTACGAGCAGTACTTC. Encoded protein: CASRPLGGWSSYEQYF.

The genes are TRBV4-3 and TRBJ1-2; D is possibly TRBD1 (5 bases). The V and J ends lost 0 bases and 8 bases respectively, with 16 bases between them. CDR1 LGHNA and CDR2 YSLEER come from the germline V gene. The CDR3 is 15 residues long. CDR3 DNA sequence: TGCGCCAGCAGCCAAGATGGGACGAGAATGGGGGGCTACACCTTC. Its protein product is CASSQDGTRMGGYTF.

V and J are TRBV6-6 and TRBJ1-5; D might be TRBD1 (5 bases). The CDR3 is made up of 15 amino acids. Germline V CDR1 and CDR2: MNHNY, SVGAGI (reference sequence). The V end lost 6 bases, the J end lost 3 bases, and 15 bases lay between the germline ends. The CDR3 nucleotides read TGTGCCAGCAGCTCCGGGAGGGGAGACAATCAGCCCCAGCATTTT. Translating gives CASSSGRGDNQPQHF.

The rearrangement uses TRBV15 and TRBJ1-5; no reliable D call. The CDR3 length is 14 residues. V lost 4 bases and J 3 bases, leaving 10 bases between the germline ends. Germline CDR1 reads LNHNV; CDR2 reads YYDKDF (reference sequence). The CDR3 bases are TGTGCCACCAGCATAGGGTCGGTCAATCAGCCCCAGCATTTT. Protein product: CATSIGSVNQPQHF.

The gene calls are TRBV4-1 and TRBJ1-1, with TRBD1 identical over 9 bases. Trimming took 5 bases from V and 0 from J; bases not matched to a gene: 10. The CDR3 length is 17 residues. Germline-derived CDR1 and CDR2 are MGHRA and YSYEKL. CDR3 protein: CASSNFGTGRMNTEAFF. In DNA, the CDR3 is TGCGCCAGCAGCAACTTCGGGACAGGGCGCATGAACACTGAAGCTTTCTTT.

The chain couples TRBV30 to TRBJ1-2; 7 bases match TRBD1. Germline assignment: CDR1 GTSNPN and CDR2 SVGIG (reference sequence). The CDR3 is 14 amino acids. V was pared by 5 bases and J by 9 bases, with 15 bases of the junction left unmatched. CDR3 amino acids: CAWGRSGGPYSYTF. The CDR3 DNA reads TGTGCCTGGGGTAGATCAGGGGGTCCATACAGCTACACCTTC.